This T cell receptor (beta chain) was obtained from a study of neoadjuvant anti-PD-1 for oral cavity cancer. The time point is: after neoadjuvant nivolumab, at surgical resection. The table came from immunoSEQ multiplex PCR; TCRdb's copy has only in-frame clones and leaves some out. This table has 14,000 or so clones, about 71% appearing once. The CDR3 runs 16 residues. V was cut by 0 bases and J by 1 base, with 10 bases left in between. Germline values: CDR1 MNHEY, CDR2 SVGAGI. This material consisted of PBMCs, taken after nivolumab (anti-PD-1) treatment. The clonotype was recovered from a person aged 35 to 85 with oral cavity squamous cell carcinoma. The chain joins TRBV6-5 to TRBJ2-1; D is perhaps TRBD1 or TRBD2 (5 bases each). CDR3 protein: CASSYSGTESYNEQFF. The CDR3 coding sequence is TGTGCCAGCAGTTACTCCGGGACGGAATCCTACAATGAGCAGTTCTTC.